What follows describes a single T cell receptor beta chain. Its target is unknown. The data were taken from a study of response to subunit inactivated influenza vaccine. Study-level points and caveats: Only a handful of new T cells, the authors suggested, are recruited with each seasonal influenza vaccination.

MiXCR was run by TCRdb on the RT-PCR reads, yielding one entry per CDR3 protein. The repertoire holds around 530,000 distinct CDR3 sequences, with 12% as singletons. The CDR3 is 15 amino acids. The J segment lost 4 bases and the V segment lost 4 bases, leaving 4 bases of the junction unmatched. CDR1 and CDR2 from the germline V gene are GTSNPN and SVGIG (reference sequence). The TCR was taken from a middle-aged man who received an inactivated influenza vaccine. The chain links TRBV30 to TRBJ2-1, with 13 bases matching TRBD2. The sample consisted of PBMCs from blood, taken on the day of vaccination. CDR3 in amino acids: CAWTGLAGPYNEQFF. The CDR3 nucleotides are TGTGCCTGGACGGGACTAGCGGGGCCTTACAATGAGCAGTTCTTC.